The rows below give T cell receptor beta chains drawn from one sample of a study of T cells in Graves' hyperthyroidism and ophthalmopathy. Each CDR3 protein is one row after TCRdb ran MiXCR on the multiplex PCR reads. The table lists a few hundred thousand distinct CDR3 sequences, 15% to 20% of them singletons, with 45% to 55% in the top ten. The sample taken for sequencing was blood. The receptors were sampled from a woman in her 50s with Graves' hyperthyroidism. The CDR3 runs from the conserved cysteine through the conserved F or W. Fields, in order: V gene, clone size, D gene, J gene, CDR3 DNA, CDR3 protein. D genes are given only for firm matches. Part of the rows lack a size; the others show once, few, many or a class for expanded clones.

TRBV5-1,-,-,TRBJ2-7,TGCGCCAGCAGCTTAGAGGATCTCTACGAGCAGTACTTC,CASSLEDLYEQYF
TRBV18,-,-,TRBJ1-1,TGTGCCAGCTCACCAGGGGAGCCAGGGAAGGAGGCTGAAGCTTTCTTT,CASSPGEPGKEAEAFF
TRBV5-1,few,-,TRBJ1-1,TGCGCCAGCAGCCAATACAAGAACACTGAAGCTTTCTTT,CASSQYKNTEAFF
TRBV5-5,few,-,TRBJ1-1,TGTGCCAGCAGCTATGGTCGGGGCGGCACTGAAGCTTTCTTT,CASSYGRGGTEAFF
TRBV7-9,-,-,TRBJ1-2,TGTGCCAGCAGCTTCGACACACAAAGGGATGGCTACACCTTC,CASSFDTQRDGYTF
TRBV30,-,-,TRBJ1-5,TGTGCCTGGAGTCCCCTTGGGGGTCAGCCCCAGCATTTT,CAWSPLGGQPQHF
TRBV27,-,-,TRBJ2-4,TGTGCCAGCAGTCCCGTCGCCAAAAACATTCAGTACTTC,CASSPVAKNIQYF
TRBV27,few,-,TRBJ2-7,TGTGCCAGCAGTGCCTCACGGGGATCCCCCTCCTACGAGCAGTACTTC,CASSASRGSPSYEQYF
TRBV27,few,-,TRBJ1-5,TGTGCCAGCAGTTTCGGGGCTAGCAATCAGCCCCAGCATTTT,CASSFGASNQPQHF
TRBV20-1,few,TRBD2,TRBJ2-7,TGCAGTGCTAGAGCTCTAGCGGGAGGGCTCCCCTACGAGCAGTACTTC,CSARALAGGLPYEQYF
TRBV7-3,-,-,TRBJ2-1,TGTGCCAGCAGCTTACATGGGGGGCTGGGGAATGAGCAGTTCTTC,CASSLHGGLGNEQFF
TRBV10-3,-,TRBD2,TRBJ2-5,TGTGCCATCAGCCGCGGGGGGGGCCAAGAGACCCAGTACTTC,CAISRGGGQETQYF
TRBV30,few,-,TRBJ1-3,TGTGCCTGGAGGGGGAAGAGAAACACCATATATTTT,CAWRGKRNTIYF
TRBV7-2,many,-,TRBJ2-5,TGTGCCAGCAGCCCTACGGCAGGGCGGGAGACCCAGTACTTC,CASSPTAGRETQYF
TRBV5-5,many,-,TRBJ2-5,TGTGCCAGCAGCCCCGGACATGGCCAAGAGACCCAGTACTTC,CASSPGHGQETQYF
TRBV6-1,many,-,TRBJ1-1,TGTGCCAGCAGTTCACCTCAGGGCACTGAAGCTTTCTTT,CASSSPQGTEAFF
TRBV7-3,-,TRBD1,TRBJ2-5,TGTGCCAGCAGCTTACTCAGGGGGCGCGGAGAGACCCAGTACTTC,CASSLLRGRGETQYF
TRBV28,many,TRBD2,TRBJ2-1,TGTGCCAGCAGTTGGACTAGCGCTTACAATGAGCAGTTCTTC,CASSWTSAYNEQFF
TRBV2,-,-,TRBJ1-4,TGTGCCAGCATGAGGGGGGGAAGCGGAAAACTGTTTTTT,CASMRGGSGKLFF
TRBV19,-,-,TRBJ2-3,TGTGGCTCTGGACTTGCAGATACGCAGTATTTT,CGSGLADTQYF
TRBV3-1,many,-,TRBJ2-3,TGTGCCAGCAGCCAAGGTCCCAGGGATACGCAGTATTTT,CASSQGPRDTQYF
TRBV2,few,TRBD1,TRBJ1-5,TGTGCCAGCAGGGACAGGGGAGTAGAGCCCCAGCATTTT,CASRDRGVEPQHF
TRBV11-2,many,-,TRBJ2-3,TGTGCCAGCAGCTTAAGGGGGGTATTCGCAGATACGCAGTATTTT,CASSLRGVFADTQYF
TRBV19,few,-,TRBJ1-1,TGTGCCAGTAGTATATGGGGCAAGATGAACACTGAAGCTTTCTTT,CASSIWGKMNTEAFF
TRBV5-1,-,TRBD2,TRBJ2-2,TGCGCCAGCAGCTTGGGAAGGACTAGCGGGTGGACCGGGGAGCTGTTTTTT,CASSLGRTSGWTGELFF
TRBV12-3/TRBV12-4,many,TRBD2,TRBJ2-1,TGTGCCAGCAGTTCCAAGCCGGGACTAGCGGGAGACAATGAGCAGTTCTTC,CASSSKPGLAGDNEQFF
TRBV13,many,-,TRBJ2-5,TGTGCCAGCAGCATGGACAGCCAAGAGACCCAGTACTTC,CASSMDSQETQYF
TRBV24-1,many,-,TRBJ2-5,TGTGCCACCAGTGATGGGGACAACCAAGAGACCCAGTACTTC,CATSDGDNQETQYF
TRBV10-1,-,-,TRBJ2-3,TGCGCCAGCAGTGAGTACAGCACAGATACGCAGTATTTT,CASSEYSTDTQYF
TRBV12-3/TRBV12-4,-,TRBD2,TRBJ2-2,TGTGCCAGCAACGCGGGAGAACGGACCGGGGAGCTGTTTTTT,CASNAGERTGELFF
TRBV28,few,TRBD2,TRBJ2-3,TGTGCCAGCAGTTGGGCAGCGGGAGGGCCATCAGATACGCAGTATTTT,CASSWAAGGPSDTQYF
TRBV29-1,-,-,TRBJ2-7,TGCAGCGCCTGGACAGACTCCTACGAGCAGTACTTC,CSAWTDSYEQYF
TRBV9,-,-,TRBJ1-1,TGTGCCAGCAGCGTAGCTAGCAGGGCAGCTTCGAACACTGAAGCTTTCTTT,CASSVASRAASNTEAFF
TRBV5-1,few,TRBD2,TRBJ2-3,TGCGCCAGCAGCCAGGGACTAGCGGGTACCTTACTTAGCACAGATACGCAGTATTTT,CASSQGLAGTLLSTDTQYF
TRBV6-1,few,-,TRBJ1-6,TGTGCCAGCAGCCGGGACCAGGCTACTTCACCCCTCCACTTT,CASSRDQATSPLHF
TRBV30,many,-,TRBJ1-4,TGTGCCTGGAGTGGTGGGCTCGCAACTAATGAAAAACTGTTTTTT,CAWSGGLATNEKLFF
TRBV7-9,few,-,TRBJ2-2,TGTGCCAGCAGCGCGGACCCCGGTCGGACCGGGGAGCTGTTTTTT,CASSADPGRTGELFF
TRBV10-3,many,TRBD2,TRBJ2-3,TGTGCCATCAGCCGGGAGGCAGATACGCAGTATTTT,CAISREADTQYF
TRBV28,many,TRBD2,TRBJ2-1,TGTGCCAGCACCGGGACTACATACAATGAGCAGTTCTTC,CASTGTTYNEQFF
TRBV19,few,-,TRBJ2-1,TGTGCCAGTTTCAGCTCCTACAATGAGCAGTTCTTC,CASFSSYNEQFF
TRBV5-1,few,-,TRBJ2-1,TGCGCCAGCAGCTTCGACCAGCTCGGAGTCGGTGAGCAGTTCTTC,CASSFDQLGVGEQFF
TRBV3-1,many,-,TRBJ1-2,TGTGCCAGCAGCCTGTCCGGGGTAGAAGGCTACACCTTC,CASSLSGVEGYTF